Presented here are 32 T cell receptor beta chains from one specimen sequenced in a study of blood T cell repertoires in COVID-19 (dated by TCRdb to the early 2020s). The protocol used for the library was the immunoSEQ multiplex PCR assay. Imported from immuneACCESS, the table was reduced by TCRdb to in-frame sequences with V and J called. These copies leave out some clones; in studies compared against another copy, an unresolved V gene accounts for under half, and the cause of the remainder is not known. Within this sample are around 230,000 clones, with 75% to 90% of them counted one time only. Around 9% of the sample lies in the top ten. The sequencing sample was made of PBMCs or T cells enriched from blood (not recorded which). These receptors were taken from a man in his forties who had recovered from COVID-19.

The rearrangement links TRBV2 to TRBJ2-3; 11 positions agree with TRBD2. The CDR3 spans 15 residues. In germline, CDR1 is SNHLY, CDR2 FYNNEI. V trimming: 6 bases; J trimming: 4 bases; junction bases outside the gene matches: 6. The CDR3 DNA reads as TGTGCCAGCAGACCTCTAGCGGGGGGCTCAGATACGCAGTATTTT. Amino acids: CASRPLAGGSDTQYF.

This clone was observed a handful of times. This CDR3 is CASSRFPQRQGNSGNTIYF. In nucleotides, the CDR3 is TGCGCCAGCAGCCGTTTTCCCCAACGACAGGGGAACTCTGGAAACACCATATATTTT. The rearrangement uses TRBV10-2 and TRBJ1-3; TRBD1 matches 8 bases. This CDR3 spans 19 amino acids. The ends lost 6 bases at V and 0 bases at J; junction bases unmatched: 16. Germline-derived CDR1 and CDR2 are WSHSY and SAAADI.

The chain uses TRBV27 and TRBJ2-7; TRBD1 might be the D (6 bases). The CDR3 is made up of 13 amino acids. Germline CDR1 is MNHEY and CDR2 is SMNVEV (reference sequence). V was shortened by 6 bases and J by 3 bases, with 12 bases between the two germline ends. Written as DNA, the CDR3 is TGTGCCAGCAGCTACAGGGATTTCTACGAGCAGTACTTC. It encodes CASSYRDFYEQYF.

The J gene is TRBJ1-4, the V gene TRBV10-1; D not certain. The CDR3 has 14 residues. From germline, CDR1 is WNHNN and CDR2 SYGVQD (reference sequence). The ends were cut back, 4 bases at V and 8 bases at J, with 14 bases in the middle. The CDR3 DNA is TGCGCCAGCAGTGGTCGGGGAAGTGGAGAAAAACTGTTTTTT. It specifies CASSGRGSGEKLFF.

The chain couples TRBV7-3 to TRBJ1-5; TRBD1 might be the D (6 bases). This CDR3 spans 12 amino acids. V shed 8 bases and J shed 5 bases, with 10 bases lying between them. CDR1 and CDR2 (germline): SGHTA, FQGTGA. As DNA, the CDR3 is TGTGCCAGCGGTACAGGGCATCAGCCCCAGCATTTT. Translated: CASGTGHQPQHF.

The V call is TRBV18, the J call TRBJ1-3; D is unresolved. Germline loops: CDR1 KGHSH, CDR2 LQKENI. V lost 2 bases and J 1 base, leaving 9 bases between the germline ends. The CDR3 is 15 residues long. This chain's CDR3 is CASSPAGFSGNTIYF. DNA of the CDR3: TGTGCCAGCTCACCAGCGGGTTTTTCTGGAAACACCATATATTTT.

This chain connects TRBV19 to TRBJ2-4; 7 bases map to TRBD1. V was pared by 3 bases and J by 0 bases, with 8 bases of the junction left unmatched. Germline V CDR1 and CDR2: LNHDA, SQIVND (reference sequence). The length of the CDR3 is 17 residues. In DNA form, the CDR3 reads TGTGCCAGTAGTATCTCGGGACAGAAATTAGCCAAAAACATTCAGTACTTC. Translated: CASSISGQKLAKNIQYF.

This rearrangement joins TRBV7-2 to TRBJ1-4; TRBD1 aligns across 7 bases. CDR3 length equals 10 residues. Trimming at V came to 5 bases and at J to 12 bases, leaving 0 bases not matched to a gene. Germline V CDR1 and CDR2: SGHTA, FQGNSA. The CDR3 DNA reads as TGTGCCAGCAGCGGGACAGAACTGTTTTTT. It is translated as CASSGTELFF.

The chain links TRBV9 to TRBJ1-2; D possibly corresponds to TRBD1 (5 bases). The CDR3 runs 13 residues. The V gene's germline CDR1 is SGDLS and CDR2 YYNGEE. Trimming took 4 bases from V and 4 from J, leaving 11 bases between them. CDR3 coding DNA: TGTGCCAGCAGCCCCGGGACTACCTATGGCTACACCTTC. Residues: CASSPGTTYGYTF.

In this sample, this clone turned up a few times. The rearrangement links TRBV3-1 (or the pseudogene TRBV3-2) to TRBJ1-2; D may be TRBD1 (5 bases). The V end lost 5 bases, the J end lost 7 bases, and 11 bases lay between the germline ends. The CDR3 runs to 12 residues. CDR1 is LGHDT, CDR2 YNNKEL, per germline (reference sequence). DNA for the CDR3: TGTGCCAGCAGCTCCAGGGTTACTGGCTACACCTTC. Residues: CASSSRVTGYTF.

This clone was picked up one time. V and J are TRBV12-5 and TRBJ2-1, with D possibly TRBD2 on 7 matching bases. Trimming took 7 bases from V and 0 from J, leaving 13 bases between them. There are 15 residues in the CDR3. CDR1 is LGHNT and CDR2 is FRNRAP in the germline V gene. The CDR3 DNA is TGTGCTAGTGCCCGCGGGGGCAGCTCCTACAATGAGCAGTTCTTC. It codes for CASARGGSSYNEQFF. The variable domain in full, with the rest retrieved from reference TRBV12-5 and TRBJ2-1, is DARVTQTPRHKVTEMGQEVTMRCQPILGHNTVFWYRQTMMQGLELLAYFRNRAPLDDSGMPKDRFSAEMPDATLATLKIQPSEPRDSAVYFCASARGGSSYNEQFFGPGTRLTVL.

V gene TRBV6-5 combines with J gene TRBJ2-2; TRBD1 matches 8 bases. CDR1 is MNHEY and CDR2 is SVGAGI in the germline V gene. The CDR3 covers 12 residues. V shed 8 bases, J shed 6 bases, and the junction held 2 bases outside the gene matches. In nucleotides, the CDR3 is TGTGCCAGCCAACAGGGGGCCGGGGAGCTGTTTTTT. Translating it yields CASQQGAGELFF.

The genes are TRBV25-1 and TRBJ2-3, with 7 bases fitting TRBD1. The V segment lost 5 bases and the J segment 0 bases; nucleotides outside the gene matches: 11. Germline V lookup: CDR1 MGHDK, CDR2 SYGVNS. This CDR3 has 17 amino acids. For the CDR3, the DNA is TGTGCCAGCAGTCCCAATAGGGGGCGAACTAGCACAGATACGCAGTATTTT. It is translated as CASSPNRGRTSTDTQYF.

J is TRBJ1-1 and V is TRBV30; no clear D. Germline V gives CDR1 GTSNPN, CDR2 SVGIG (reference sequence). Trimming stripped 5 bases from V and 3 bases from J, with 13 bases between. The CDR3 extends over 13 amino acids. CDR3 residues: CAWGATGYTEAFF. The CDR3 DNA is TGTGCCTGGGGTGCCACGGGATACACTGAAGCTTTCTTT.

The rearrangement uses TRBV5-4 and TRBJ1-2; 9 bases line up with TRBD1. Per the germline V gene, CDR1 is SGHNT and CDR2 is YYREEE (reference sequence). The CDR3 runs 16 residues. V was pared by 3 bases and J by 5 bases, with 11 bases of the junction left unmatched. In nucleotides, the CDR3 is TGTGCCAGCAGCTCCGGGACAGGGAGCGTTTGGTATGGCTACACCTTC. Translating gives CASSSGTGSVWYGYTF.

The chain uses TRBV9 and TRBJ2-2; TRBD2 might be the D (5 bases). The CDR3 contains 16 residues. Germline V gene sequence: CDR1 SGDLS, CDR2 YYNGEE. The V end was cut by 0 bases, the J end by 0 bases, with 9 bases between. CDR3 in amino acids: CASSVAGISNTGELFF. Written as DNA, the CDR3 is TGTGCCAGCAGCGTAGCGGGGATTTCGAACACCGGGGAGCTGTTTTTT.

There are a few counts of this clone. The chain joins TRBV4-2 to TRBJ2-1, with a possible D match to TRBD2 (5 bases). CDR1 and CDR2 from the germline V gene are LGHNA and YNFKEQ. V was cut by 2 bases and J by 6 bases, with 14 bases left in between. The CDR3 runs to 15 residues. CDR3 bases: TGTGCCAGCAGCCAACAGCTAGCCACGGGCAATGAGCAGTTCTTC. Translating it yields CASSQQLATGNEQFF.

The chain links TRBV27 to TRBJ2-7, with no clear D. Trimming took off 3 bases at V and 1 base at J, with 7 bases between the two ends. Germline CDR1 is MNHEY and CDR2 is SMNVEV (reference sequence). CDR3 length equals 13 residues. The CDR3 DNA reads TGTGCCAGCAGTTTGTCTCCTTCCTACGAGCAGTACTTC. This gives the protein CASSLSPSYEQYF.

About this clone itself: The same CDR3 also results from other DNA sequences found in this sample. The rearrangement uses TRBV18 and TRBJ2-5; D is possibly TRBD1 (5 bases). Germline values: CDR1 KGHSH, CDR2 LQKENI. The V and J ends lost 6 bases and 1 base respectively, with 12 bases between them. This CDR3 has 14 amino acids. The CDR3 region is CASSPGQVQETQYF. The CDR3 DNA reads TGTGCCAGCTCCCCAGGACAAGTCCAAGAGACCCAGTACTTC.

The V gene is TRBV3-1 (or the pseudogene TRBV3-2), the J gene TRBJ2-7; no clear D. This CDR3 comprises 12 residues. CDR1 is LGHDT, CDR2 YNNKEL, per germline (reference sequence). V lost 0 bases and J lost 4, with 4 bases in between. This CDR3 reads CASSQDVYEQYF. CDR3 in DNA: TGTGCCAGCAGCCAAGATGTATACGAGCAGTACTTC.

This sequence joins TRBV23-1 and TRBJ1-3; D uncertain. TRBV23-1 is an open reading frame whose function is uncertain. Trimming removed 4 bases at V and 6 bases at J, with 16 bases between. The CDR3 spans 15 residues. CDR3 protein: CASSRSTLPLNTIYF. CDR3 nucleotide sequence: TGCGCCAGCAGTCGGTCGACTCTTCCCTTAAACACCATATATTTT.

This clone was detected only a few times. This rearrangement joins TRBV7-3 to TRBJ2-1; 9 bases are shared with TRBD2. Germline V gene sequence: CDR1 SGHTA, CDR2 FQGTGA. Trimming at V came to 2 bases and at J to 6 bases, leaving 5 bases not matched to a gene. The CDR3 is 15 amino acids. In DNA, the CDR3 is TGTGCCAGCAGCTTACTAGCGGGGAGCTCCAATGAGCAGTTCTTC. Its protein product is CASSLLAGSSNEQFF.

V and J are TRBV5-1 and TRBJ1-2, with D maybe TRBD1 (6 bases). CDR3 length equals 14 residues. Germline assignment: CDR1 SGHRS and CDR2 YFSETQ. Trimming shortened V by 0 bases and J by 7 bases, and 13 bases separated the two germline ends. The CDR3 loop is CASSLDTGWSGYTF. CDR3 sequence (DNA): TGCGCCAGCAGCTTGGATACAGGGTGGAGTGGCTACACCTTC.

This clone was detected a few times. The rearrangement joins TRBV5-1 to TRBJ2-7; 7 bases line up with TRBD2. J was trimmed by 3 bases and V by 4 bases; bases with no gene match: 10. Germline V CDR1 and CDR2: SGHRS, YFSETQ. CDR3 length: 15 residues. The CDR3 region is CASSPRSGISYEQYF. The DNA for the CDR3 is TGCGCCAGCAGCCCCCGAAGCGGGATTAGCTACGAGCAGTACTTC.

In this sample, this clone turned up once. V and J are TRBV7-7 and TRBJ2-7; TRBD2 might be the D (6 bases). V gave up 2 bases and J gave up 5 bases, with 16 bases separating them. This CDR3 region has 15 residues. The germline gives CDR1 SSHAT, CDR2 FNYEAQ (reference sequence). CDR3 protein: CASSLRFGQRDEQYF. The CDR3 DNA sequence: TGTGCCAGCAGCTTAAGATTCGGCCAGCGGGACGAGCAGTACTTC.

The CDR3 DNA reads as TGTGCCAGCTCACCGATCAGTCTGAACACTGAAGCTTTCTTT. Protein sequence: CASSPISLNTEAFF. The chain employs TRBV18 and TRBJ1-1; D call uncertain. CDR1 and CDR2 (germline): KGHSH, LQKENI. Trimming shortened V by 3 bases and J by 0 bases, and 8 bases separated the two germline ends. The CDR3 extends over 14 amino acids.

This rearrangement joins TRBV10-2 to TRBJ2-5; tentatively, D is TRBD2 (5 bases). The CDR3 loop spans 12 amino acids. Germline V gives CDR1 WSHSY, CDR2 SAAADI. V was shortened by 6 bases and J by 5 bases, with 10 bases between the two germline ends. The CDR3 nucleotides are TGCGCCAGCAGCGGAGGCGGGGAGACCCAGTACTTC. Amino acids: CASSGGGETQYF.

The genes are TRBV10-3 and TRBJ1-2; possible D gene TRBD1, 6 bases. Trimming left V 5 bases short and J 7 bases short, with 11 bases between. The germline V gene encodes CDR1 ENHRY and CDR2 SYGVKD. The CDR3 is 12 amino acids. CDR3 in amino acids: CAISSGASGYTF. The CDR3 region has the DNA TGTGCCATCAGTTCAGGGGCCTCTGGCTACACCTTC.

J is TRBJ2-7 and V is TRBV5-1, with 7 bases lining up with TRBD1. The CDR3 consists of 14 residues. The J segment lost 3 bases and the V segment lost 2 bases, leaving 5 bases of the junction unmatched. Per the germline V gene, CDR1 is SGHRS and CDR2 is YFSETQ. CDR3 residues: CASSFETGRYEQYF. CDR3 DNA: TGCGCCAGCAGCTTTGAGACAGGGCGCTACGAGCAGTACTTC.

The V and J genes are TRBV27 and TRBJ1-1; TRBD1 is a possible D gene (5 bases). Germline V gives CDR1 MNHEY, CDR2 SMNVEV (reference sequence). The V gene lost 2 bases and the J gene lost 5 bases, with 12 bases spanning the gap. The CDR3 loop spans 14 amino acids. CDR3 nucleotides: TGTGCCAGCAGTTTACAAGGGGTCGGAACTGAAGCTTTCTTT. Protein product: CASSLQGVGTEAFF.

The chain carries TRBV19 and TRBJ2-3; possibly TRBD1 for D (5 bases). Germline loops: CDR1 LNHDA, CDR2 SQIVND (reference sequence). The CDR3 is 14 residues long. Trimming took 10 bases from V and 1 from J, leaving 15 bases between them. The CDR3 DNA follows: TGTGCCACTATCAGGACAATCGGCACAGATACGCAGTATTTT. Amino acid sequence: CATIRTIGTDTQYF.

This chain's CDR3 is CASSLRTGERSNQPQHF. The CDR3, as DNA: TGTGCCAGTAGTCTTAGGACAGGGGAAAGGAGCAATCAGCCCCAGCATTTT. The J gene is TRBJ1-5, the V gene TRBV19; TRBD1 matches 9 bases. J lost 1 base, V lost 5 bases, and 9 bases had no gene match. The CDR3 is made up of 17 amino acids. In germline, CDR1 is LNHDA, CDR2 SQIVND (reference sequence).